These 8 T cell receptor beta chains originate from one sample sequenced in a study of T cell repertoires in cytomegalovirus infection. Via MiXCR, TCRdb re-called the reads, giving one row per CDR3 protein. The sample consists of about 360,000 distinct CDR3 sequences, about 32% of them appearing once. No antigen has been assigned to these receptors. The sequenced sample was cultured PBMCs, obtained from culture after CMV antigen stimulation. Every receptor here comes from a human donor in good health (CMV status not recorded). Some clones in this sample may be carry-over from other donors' samples.

This clonotype was seen once. The chain joins TRBV28 to TRBJ2-3; D unresolved. V shed 6 bases and J shed 0 bases, with 13 bases lying between them. The CDR3 is made up of 15 amino acids. Looked up from germline, CDR1 is MDHEN and CDR2 is SYDVKM. The CDR3 nucleotides read TGTGCCAGCAGAGAGAGGTGGGCTAGCACAGATACGCAGTATTTT. Residues: CASRERWASTDTQYF.

The chain combines TRBV7-8 with TRBJ2-1, with 12 positions matching TRBD2. Germline values: CDR1 SGHVS, CDR2 FQNEAQ. This CDR3 spans 17 amino acids. V shed 3 bases and J 8 bases; nucleotides not matched to a gene: 11. The CDR3 sequence: CASSFLAGGRNWDEQFF. CDR3 DNA sequence: TGTGCCAGCAGCTTCCTAGCGGGAGGGCGTAATTGGGATGAGCAGTTCTTC.

The chain couples TRBV12-3 or TRBV12-4 to TRBJ2-7, with D maybe TRBD1 (6 bases). The CDR3 totals 17 residues. V was trimmed by 0 bases and J by 1 base, leaving 16 bases between them. CDR3 nucleotides: TGTGCCAGCAGTTTAGCGGTCAGCGATAGGGGGTCCTACGAGCAGTACTTC. Encoded protein: CASSLAVSDRGSYEQYF.

J is TRBJ2-5 and V is TRBV2, with 8 bases aligning to TRBD2. CDR1 and CDR2 (germline): SNHLY, FYNNEI. The CDR3 loop spans 12 amino acids. Trimming removed 9 bases from V and 5 bases from J; junction bases left unmatched: 5. CDR3 loop: CASKRESETQYF. The CDR3 DNA reads TGTGCCAGTAAGCGGGAGAGTGAGACCCAGTACTTC.

The genes are TRBV7-2 and TRBJ2-1, with 9 bases lining up with TRBD2. Trimming took 1 base from V and 5 from J; bases not matched to a gene: 6. The CDR3 has 16 amino acids. In germline, CDR1 is SGHTA, CDR2 FQGNSA. As DNA, the CDR3 is TGTGCCAGCAGCTTAGGTCTCCTAGCGGGAAACAATGAGCAGTTCTTC. It codes for CASSLGLLAGNNEQFF.

This clonotype was recorded at least ten times. The DNA of the CDR3 is TGTGCCAGCAGCTTAGCGTGGATCACAGATACGCAGTATTTT. Its protein product is CASSLAWITDTQYF. This sequence joins TRBV7-2 and TRBJ2-3; D gene ambiguous. V shed 0 bases and J shed 2 bases, with 6 bases lying between them. Germline lookup yields CDR1 SGHTA and CDR2 FQGNSA. The CDR3 covers 14 residues.

The chain couples TRBV5-1 to TRBJ1-5, with 7 bases lining up with TRBD1. Germline-derived CDR1 and CDR2 are SGHRS and YFSETQ. The CDR3 covers 14 residues. J lost 3 bases, V lost 3 bases, and 3 bases had no gene match. CDR3 DNA sequence: TGCGCCAGCAGCTGGGACAGTCCCAATCAGCCCCAGCATTTT. This sequence encodes CASSWDSPNQPQHF.

The chain has TRBV19 and TRBJ1-2; D ambiguous. This CDR3 contains 13 residues. Germline-derived CDR1 and CDR2 are LNHDA and SQIVND (reference sequence). Trimming pared 6 bases from V and 6 bases from J, leaving 14 bases between. The CDR3 loop reads CASSANRRNGYTF. The CDR3 nucleotides are TGTGCCAGTAGCGCCAACCGGAGGAATGGCTACACCTTC.